This T cell receptor beta chain was found in a study of T cell repertoires in cytomegalovirus infection. The CDR3 covers 17 residues. V lost 1 base and J lost 5, with 17 bases in between. Germline V gene lookup returns CDR1 SGHVS and CDR2 FNYEAQ. TCRdb re-called the reads with MiXCR, one entry per CDR3 protein. The sample lists some 440,000 distinct CDR3 sequences, around 32% occurring once. As concerns this clonotype: What it recognizes is unknown.

General study findings and limits: Within the response measured ex vivo, HLA-C-restricted CMV-specific TCR beta clonotypes were dominant.

The receptor comes from a human donor in good health (CMV status not recorded). Some clones in this sample may be carry-over from other donors' samples. This chain links TRBV7-6 with TRBJ2-2, with TRBD1 as a possible D gene (6 bases). The sequenced sample consisted of PBMCs. For the CDR3, the DNA is TGTGCCAGCAGCTTAGATCGGGGTCTGAGGGGGACCGGGGAGCTGTTTTTT. Amino acids: CASSLDRGLRGTGELFF.